A single sample is the source of the 13 T cell receptor beta chains below, sequenced in a study of cytomegalovirus exposure and HLA in healthy donors. The PCR employed 60 Vbeta primers together with 13 Jbeta primers. Data came from immunoSEQ multiplex PCR; TCRdb stores just in-frame clones and leaves some out. The sample consists of about 160,000 clones, roughly 80% of them appearing once. Sequencing used PBMCs. The receptors were sampled from a woman in her twenties or thirties in good health and CMV-seropositive.

The V call is TRBV5-6, the J call TRBJ1-1; D is undetermined. Per germline, CDR1 SGHDT and CDR2 YYEEEE. The CDR3 loop spans 14 amino acids. The ends were cut back, 7 bases at V and 5 bases at J, with 18 bases in the middle. The CDR3 DNA reads as TGTGCCAGCGGTGACTCCGTCTCGAGGACTGAAGCTTTCTTT. Its translation: CASGDSVSRTEAFF.

The rearrangement joins TRBV5-4 to TRBJ2-1; TRBD2 agrees at 8 bases. The CDR3 consists of 13 residues. With V trimmed by 1 base and J by 10 bases, 4 bases remained unmatched. From germline, CDR1 is SGHNT and CDR2 YYREEE (reference sequence). CDR3 region: CASSLPRGREQFF. The CDR3 bases are TGTGCCAGCAGCTTGCCCCGCGGGAGGGAGCAGTTCTTC.

The chain is built from TRBV6-1 and TRBJ2-3, with unresolved D. Trimming took 2 bases from V and 4 from J, leaving 13 bases between them. CDR3 size: 15 residues. The germline V gene encodes CDR1 MNHNS and CDR2 SASEGT. DNA of the CDR3: TGTGCCAGCAGTGAATCTTATTCTAGAGCAGATACGCAGTATTTT. Protein product: CASSESYSRADTQYF.

This clone was counted between two and nine times. The gene calls are TRBV6-1 and TRBJ1-1; D is possibly TRBD1 (5 bases). Germline V CDR1 and CDR2: MNHNS, SASEGT. This CDR3 region has 14 residues. With 6 bases removed from V and 3 bases from J, the gap between germline ends came to 14 bases. The CDR3 nucleotides read TGTGCCAGCAGCCACGGAGGGGTGGACACTGAAGCTTTCTTT. Translated, it gives CASSHGGVDTEAFF.

This clone has just one count. This chain joins TRBV4-2 and TRBJ2-5, with TRBD2 matching over 8 bases. Per the germline V gene, CDR1 is LGHNA and CDR2 is YNFKEQ. V gave up 8 bases and J gave up 4 bases; unmatched junction bases: 6. There are 13 residues in the CDR3. CDR3 sequence: CASHGGAGETQYF. The DNA of the CDR3 is TGTGCCAGCCACGGGGGGGCCGGAGAGACCCAGTACTTC.

The J gene is TRBJ1-4, the V gene TRBV9; TRBD1 matches at 7 bases. The CDR3 covers 15 residues. The trim removed 0 bases at V and 6 bases at J, leaving 5 bases unmatched. Germline V CDR1 and CDR2: SGDLS, YYNGEE. The chain's CDR3 is CASSVEGQWDEKLFF. The CDR3 DNA reads as TGTGCCAGCAGCGTAGAGGGACAGTGGGATGAAAAACTGTTTTTT.

The chain recombines TRBV7-9 with TRBJ2-1; no definite D call. There are 12 residues in the CDR3. Germline-derived CDR1 and CDR2 are SEHNR and FQNEAQ (reference sequence). The V end lost 3 bases, the J end lost 7 bases, and 7 bases lay between the germline ends. DNA for the CDR3: TGTGCCAGCAGCTTCACCCAGAATGAGCAGTTCTTC. This gives the protein CASSFTQNEQFF.

The chain is built from TRBV6-1 and TRBJ1-4; possibly TRBD1 for D (5 bases). Germline assignment: CDR1 MNHNS and CDR2 SASEGT. The V end was cut by 5 bases, the J end by 7 bases, with 17 bases between. The CDR3 extends over 15 amino acids. The CDR3 DNA is TGTGCCAGCAGTAAACAGGTTCCAGTAGGTGAAAAACTGTTTTTT. It translates to CASSKQVPVGEKLFF.

The chain combines TRBV27 with TRBJ2-7, with 7 bases identical to TRBD1. The CDR3 covers 16 residues. J gave up 3 bases and V 0 bases, and 8 bases lay outside the gene matches. Germline V gives CDR1 MNHEY, CDR2 SMNVEV (reference sequence). As DNA, the CDR3 is TGTGCCAGCAGTTTATCCCCTGGGACAGCTGTCTACGAGCAGTACTTC. Translated: CASSLSPGTAVYEQYF.

The rearrangement links TRBV2 to TRBJ1-2; 8 bases are shared with TRBD1. CDR3 length: 14 amino acids. Germline trimming cut 4 bases from V and 8 bases from J; bases unmatched to any gene: 9. Germline CDR1 and CDR2: SNHLY and FYNNEI. Written as DNA, the CDR3 is TGTGCCAGCAGTGGGACAGGGAGAGTGGGAGGCTACACCTTC. Translating gives CASSGTGRVGGYTF.

CDR3 sequence (DNA): TGTGCCAGCACTAGTGTCAAGCGGGGGCACAATGAGCAGTTCTTC. It translates to CASTSVKRGHNEQFF. V is TRBV2 and J is TRBJ2-1; 8 bases are a match to TRBD2. V was pared by 7 bases and J by 5 bases, with 10 bases of the junction left unmatched. CDR1 is SNHLY and CDR2 is FYNNEI in the germline V gene. The CDR3 is 15 residues long.

The J gene is TRBJ2-1, the V gene TRBV10-3; TRBD1 agrees at 9 bases. This CDR3 has 12 residues. The V gene's germline CDR1 is ENHRY and CDR2 SYGVKD. V lost 10 bases and J lost 7; bases outside the gene matches: 5. The CDR3, as DNA: TGTGCCAGCGGGACAGGGTGGAATGAGCAGTTCTTC. Its translation is CASGTGWNEQFF.

The chain couples TRBV18 to TRBJ1-2; TRBD1 might be the D (6 bases). V gave up 2 bases and J gave up 10 bases, with 14 bases separating them. The germline CDR1 and CDR2 sequences are KGHSH and LQKENI. This CDR3 region has 13 residues. As DNA, the CDR3 is TGTGCCAGCTCACCAGACAGGAGAGATGTCTACACCTTC. Amino acids: CASSPDRRDVYTF.